This T cell receptor (beta chain) was identified in a study of blood T cell repertoires in COVID-19. In the study overall: The United States, Italy and Spain provided the acute and convalescent COVID-19 samples. Sample material is recorded as cDNA or gDNA derived from T cells, B-cell-depleted T cells, or PBMCs.

The V end lost 0 bases, the J end lost 2 bases, and 14 bases lay between the germline ends. Germline assignment: CDR1 MNHEY and CDR2 SVGAGI. The CDR3 consists of 16 residues. In the original processing: From reference gene primer amplification, estimates of nucleated cell counts were derived. Sequenced by immunoSEQ multiplex PCR; TCRdb stores in-frame clones only, minus some. The V and J calls and clone size come from that table; D and trimming were worked out from the DNA. The sample holds 100,000 or so clones, 81% seen once. This chain connects TRBV6-5 to TRBJ2-7, with D maybe TRBD2 (6 bases). Sequenced sample: peripheral blood. This TCR was sampled from a man older than 75 with acute or convalescent COVID-19. The CDR3 here is CASSYSPGGSAYEQYF. In nucleotides, the CDR3 is TGTGCCAGCAGTTACTCTCCCGGAGGGTCGGCCTACGAGCAGTACTTC.